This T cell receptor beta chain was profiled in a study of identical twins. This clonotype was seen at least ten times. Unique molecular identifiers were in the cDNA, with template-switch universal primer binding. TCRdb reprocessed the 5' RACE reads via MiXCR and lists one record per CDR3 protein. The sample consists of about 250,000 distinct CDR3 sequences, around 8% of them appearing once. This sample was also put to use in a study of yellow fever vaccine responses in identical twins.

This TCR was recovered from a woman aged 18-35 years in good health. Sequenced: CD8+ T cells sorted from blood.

CDR3 sequence: CASRILSTDTQYF. In nucleotides, the CDR3 is TGTGCCAGCAGGATATTAAGCACAGATACGCAGTATTTT. The chain has TRBV12-3 or TRBV12-4 and TRBJ2-3, with D uncertain. V was cut by 6 bases and J by 0 bases, with 7 bases left in between. The CDR3 length is 13 residues.